These 2 T cell receptor beta chains originate from one sample sequenced in a study of blood T cell repertoires in COVID-19. This table comes from immunoSEQ multiplex PCR, and its TCRdb copy is limited to in-frame clones, with some not included. The table shows 270,000 or so clones, with 90% occurring only once. Sequencing used peripheral blood. These receptors all come from a woman aged 60-70 years with COVID-19, enrolled during active disease.

The chain employs TRBV6-2 or TRBV6-3 and TRBJ1-6, with 9 bases that match TRBD1. Looked up from germline, CDR1 is MNHEY and CDR2 is SVGEGT. The CDR3 has 14 residues. Unmatched junction bases numbered 2, after V lost 4 bases and J lost 7 bases. The CDR3 bases are TGTGCCAGCAGTTGGACAGGGGAAAATTCACCCCTCCACTTT. Residues: CASSWTGENSPLHF.

The genes are TRBV7-2 and TRBJ2-1; D remains unclear. Germline CDR1 SGHTA, CDR2 FQGNSA. Trimming left V 5 bases short and J 4 bases short, with 15 bases between. This CDR3 comprises 15 residues. The CDR3 spells CASSPQARAYNEQFF. The CDR3 bases are TGTGCCAGCAGCCCCCAAGCCCGAGCGTACAATGAGCAGTTCTTC.